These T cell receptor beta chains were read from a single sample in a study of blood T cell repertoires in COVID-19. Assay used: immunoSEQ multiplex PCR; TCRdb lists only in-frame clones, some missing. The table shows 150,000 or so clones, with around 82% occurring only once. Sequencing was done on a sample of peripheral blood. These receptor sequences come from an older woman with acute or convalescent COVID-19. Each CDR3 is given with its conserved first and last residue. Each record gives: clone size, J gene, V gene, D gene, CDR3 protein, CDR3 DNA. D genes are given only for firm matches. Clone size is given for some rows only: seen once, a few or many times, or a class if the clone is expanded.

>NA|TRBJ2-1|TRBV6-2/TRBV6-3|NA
CASSPRGGIYNEQFF
TGTGCCAGCAGCCCGAGAGGCGGAATCTACAATGAGCAGTTCTTC
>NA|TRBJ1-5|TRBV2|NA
CASRPDRFDQPQHF
TGTGCCAGCAGGCCCGACAGGTTCGATCAGCCCCAGCATTTT
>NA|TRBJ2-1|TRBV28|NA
CASSLNSRKSASRSYNEQFF
TGTGCCAGCAGTTTAAATTCGAGGAAATCGGCTAGCCGGTCCTACAATGAGCAGTTCTTC
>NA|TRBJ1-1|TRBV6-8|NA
CASQTGNTEAFF
TGTGCCAGCCAGACAGGGAACACTGAAGCTTTCTTT
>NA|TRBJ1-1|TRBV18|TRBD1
CASSPGTGGSFTEAFF
TGTGCCAGCTCACCCGGGACAGGGGGCTCCTTCACTGAAGCTTTCTTT
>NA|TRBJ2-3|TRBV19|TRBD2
CASTLSGRPGTDTQYF
TGTGCCAGTACCTTAAGCGGGAGGCCCGGCACAGATACGCAGTATTTT
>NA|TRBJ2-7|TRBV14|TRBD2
CASSRLAGSYEQYF
TGTGCCAGCAGCCGACTAGCGGGTTCCTACGAGCAGTACTTC
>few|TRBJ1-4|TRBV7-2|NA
CASRQRQASEKLFF
TGTGCCAGCAGACAACGACAGGCTTCGGAAAAACTGTTTTTT
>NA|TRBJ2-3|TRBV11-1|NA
CASSLLTGTDTQYF
TGTGCCAGCAGCTTGCTGACAGGCACAGATACGCAGTATTTT
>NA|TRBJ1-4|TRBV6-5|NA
CASSPYKGGEKLFF
TGTGCCAGCAGTCCTTACAAGGGAGGAGAAAAACTGTTTTTT
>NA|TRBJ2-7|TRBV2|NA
CASRGSYEQYF
TGTGCCTCCAGGGGCTCCTACGAGCAGTACTTC
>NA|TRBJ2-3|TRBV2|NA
CASSEERGSTDTQYF
TGTGCCAGCAGTGAAGAACGGGGTAGCACAGATACGCAGTATTTT
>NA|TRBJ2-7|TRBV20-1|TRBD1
CSATLRDRMYF
TGCAGTGCTACCCTACGGGACAGGATGTACTTC